The rows below give T cell receptor beta chains drawn from one sample of a study of neoadjuvant anti-PD-1 for oral cavity cancer. Produced via immunoSEQ multiplex PCR; TCRdb's table is partial and in-frame only. The top ten clones hold roughly 2.6% of a sample with around 17,000 clones, 55% to 65% of them seen once. Sequenced here: PBMCs, sampled before nivolumab (anti-PD-1) treatment. The source of these receptors is a person aged 35-79 years with oral cavity squamous cell carcinoma. Each CDR3 is given with its conserved first and last residue. Fields, in order: V gene, D gene, clone size, J gene, CDR3 DNA, CDR3 protein. D genes are given only for firm matches. Rows may omit the clone size; those that give it use once, few, many or a size class.

TRBV7-6	-	once	TRBJ2-2	TGTGCCAGCAGCGACCTAGCGTCCACCGGGGAGCTGTTTTTT	CASSDLASTGELFF
TRBV6-5	-	-	TRBJ2-3	TGTGCCAGCAGACAGACAGGAGCGATCACAGATACGCAGTATTTT	CASRQTGAITDTQYF
TRBV29-1	-	few	TRBJ1-1	TGCAGCGTGCTGACAGGGAACACTGAAGCTTTCTTT	CSVLTGNTEAFF
TRBV19	-	-	TRBJ1-2	TGTGCCAGTATAATCTGGTCCTCTCGGGGCTACACCTTC	CASIIWSSRGYTF
TRBV19	TRBD1	-	TRBJ2-7	TGTGCCAGTAGTATTTCCTTGGACAGGGCCGCGGGGCAGTACTTC	CASSISLDRAAGQYF
TRBV6-1	TRBD2	-	TRBJ2-2	TGTGCCAGCGCTAGCGGAGCGACCGGGGAGCTGTTTTTT	CASASGATGELFF
TRBV19	TRBD1	few	TRBJ2-7	TGTGCCAGTAGTCCACCCGGGACAGGGACCTACGAGCAGTACTTC	CASSPPGTGTYEQYF
TRBV6-5	-	-	TRBJ1-2	TGTGCCAGCAGTTACATGGGGACACAGAGAACATATGGCTACACCTTC	CASSYMGTQRTYGYTF
TRBV7-2	TRBD2	-	TRBJ2-3	TGTGCCAGCAGCTTCGGGAGCGGGGGGGTTTGGGATACGCAGTATTTT	CASSFGSGGVWDTQYF
TRBV7-3	-	once	TRBJ2-5	TGTGCCAGCAGCGTAGGAGGGAGTGGCCAAGAGACCCAGTACTTC	CASSVGGSGQETQYF
TRBV2	TRBD2	-	TRBJ2-7	TGTGCCAGCAGTGAAGAGATAGCGGGAGCCGAGCAGTACTTC	CASSEEIAGAEQYF
TRBV20-1	-	-	TRBJ2-7	TGCAGTGCTAGATCCTCGTACGAGCAGTACTTC	CSARSSYEQYF
TRBV28	-	medium-sized	TRBJ2-7	TGTGCCAGCAGTCTCGTACGGAACGAGCAGTACTTC	CASSLVRNEQYF
TRBV28	TRBD2	few	TRBJ2-1	TGTGCCAGCAGTCCGTCTAGCGGGAGGGCCAGGGGGGAGCAGTTCTTC	CASSPSSGRARGEQFF
TRBV2	-	-	TRBJ2-7	TGTGCCAGCAGTCGGTCCTACGAGCAGTACTTC	CASSRSYEQYF
TRBV15	-	-	TRBJ1-1	TGTGCCACCAGCAGAGATGGGGTCACTGAAGCTTTCTTT	CATSRDGVTEAFF
TRBV5-1	-	-	TRBJ2-5	TGCGCCAGCAGCTTGGGGCAGACGGCAGAGACCCAGTACTTC	CASSLGQTAETQYF
TRBV2	-	-	TRBJ2-3	TGTGCCAGCAAACAGGGCACAGATACGCAGTATTTT	CASKQGTDTQYF
TRBV18	-	-	TRBJ2-5	TGTGCCAGCTCACTCGACCAAGAGACCCAGTACTTC	CASSLDQETQYF
TRBV9	TRBD1	-	TRBJ2-3	TGTGCCAGCAGTTCTGACAGGGTGAGCACAGATACGCAGTATTTT	CASSSDRVSTDTQYF
TRBV5-4	-	-	TRBJ1-1	TGTGCCAGCAGCTTGACGGGGGCATATGGTGGAACTGAAGCTTTCTTT	CASSLTGAYGGTEAFF
TRBV28	-	few	TRBJ1-1	TGTGCCAGCAGTTTGCCGATGAACACTGAAGCTTTCTTT	CASSLPMNTEAFF
TRBV29-1	-	-	TRBJ1-1	TGCAGCGCCGACAAGGCCTACACTGAAGCTTTCTTT	CSADKAYTEAFF
TRBV6-1	TRBD2	few	TRBJ2-5	TGTGCCAGCAGTTCTAGCGGGGCCGGGGAGACCCAGTACTTC	CASSSSGAGETQYF
TRBV5-6	-	-	TRBJ2-2	TGTGCCAGCAGCCGAGTTTCAACCGGGGAGCTGTTTTTT	CASSRVSTGELFF
TRBV27	TRBD2	-	TRBJ2-7	TGTGCCAGCAGCCCCGGGACTAGCGGGTTCATCCGATACGAGCAGTACTTC	CASSPGTSGFIRYEQYF
TRBV7-8	TRBD2	once	TRBJ2-3	TGTGCCAGCAGCCTGGGACTAGCGTTAGGCACAGATACGCAGTATTTT	CASSLGLALGTDTQYF
TRBV10-3	-	once	TRBJ2-3	TGTGCCATCAGTCGGGACCCTATTGGAACAGATACGCAGTATTTT	CAISRDPIGTDTQYF
TRBV5-1	-	-	TRBJ2-1	TGCGCCAGCAGCTTGTATTCAGGGATCAATGAGCAGTTCTTC	CASSLYSGINEQFF
TRBV13	TRBD1	once	TRBJ2-2	TGTGCCAGCAGCTTCCGGGACAGGGAGACCGGGGAGCTGTTTTTT	CASSFRDRETGELFF
TRBV27	-	-	TRBJ1-5	TGTGCCAGCAGTTTATCCGGGGGGCCCTTGGGCAATCAGCCCCAGCATTTT	CASSLSGGPLGNQPQHF
TRBV9	-	few	TRBJ1-2	TGTGCCAGCAGCGTAGGAATAGGGGATGACTATGGCTACACCTTC	CASSVGIGDDYGYTF
TRBV30	-	few	TRBJ2-1	TGTGCCTGGAGTGTACCGCCGGTTACCTACAATGAGCAGTTCTTC	CAWSVPPVTYNEQFF
TRBV11-3	-	-	TRBJ2-1	TGTGCCAGCAGCTTCGGGTCGGGCAATGAGCAGTTCTTC	CASSFGSGNEQFF
TRBV19	-	few	TRBJ2-1	TGTGCCAGTAGTATAGTCAACAATGAGCAGTTCTTC	CASSIVNNEQFF
TRBV6-5	-	-	TRBJ2-3	TGTGCCACCCAGGGGCTCCGGGACAACACAGATACGCAGTATTTT	CATQGLRDNTDTQYF
TRBV27	-	-	TRBJ2-7	TGTGCCAGCAGTCCAAAACAGGGCTACGAGCAGTACTTC	CASSPKQGYEQYF
TRBV28	TRBD2	-	TRBJ2-5	TGTGCCAGCAGTCAGAAGGGGACTAGCAAGACCCAGTACTTC	CASSQKGTSKTQYF
TRBV5-1	-	few	TRBJ2-3	TGCGCCAGCAGCTTGGACTCCACAGATACGCAGTATTTT	CASSLDSTDTQYF
TRBV28	-	few	TRBJ1-2	TGTGCCAGCAGTTCTGGCAGCACTAACTATGGCTACACCTTC	CASSSGSTNYGYTF
TRBV6-5	TRBD2	-	TRBJ2-7	TGTGCCAGCACTAGCGGGACCTTCTACGAGCAGTACTTC	CASTSGTFYEQYF
TRBV11-2	-	once	TRBJ2-3	TGTGCCAGCAGCTTTGAACCGCCGGGGGCTCTGAATACGCAGTATTTT	CASSFEPPGALNTQYF
TRBV6-1	-	-	TRBJ2-5	TGTGCCAGCACTACAGGCAGGGGAGAGACCCAGTACTTC	CASTTGRGETQYF